This T cell receptor beta chain was recorded in a study of patients with pleural tuberculosis. This clonotype was detected once. At one of its ends the junction is not consistent with the germline gene, which may arise from a read error. MiXCR was run by TCRdb on the reads, yielding one entry per CDR3 protein. The data hold 29,000 or so distinct CDR3 sequences, with 15% to 20% observed a single time. This clonotype was obtained from a human donor with pleural tuberculosis. Sequenced material: peripheral blood.

The CDR3 sequence: CASAWIANTKAFF. The CDR3 region has the DNA TGTGCCAGTGCGTGGATAGCGAACACTAAAGCTTTCTTT. This chain connects TRBV19 to TRBJ1-1; D gene uncertain. Germline loops: CDR1 LNHDA, CDR2 SQIVND (reference sequence). This CDR3 is built from 13 residues.